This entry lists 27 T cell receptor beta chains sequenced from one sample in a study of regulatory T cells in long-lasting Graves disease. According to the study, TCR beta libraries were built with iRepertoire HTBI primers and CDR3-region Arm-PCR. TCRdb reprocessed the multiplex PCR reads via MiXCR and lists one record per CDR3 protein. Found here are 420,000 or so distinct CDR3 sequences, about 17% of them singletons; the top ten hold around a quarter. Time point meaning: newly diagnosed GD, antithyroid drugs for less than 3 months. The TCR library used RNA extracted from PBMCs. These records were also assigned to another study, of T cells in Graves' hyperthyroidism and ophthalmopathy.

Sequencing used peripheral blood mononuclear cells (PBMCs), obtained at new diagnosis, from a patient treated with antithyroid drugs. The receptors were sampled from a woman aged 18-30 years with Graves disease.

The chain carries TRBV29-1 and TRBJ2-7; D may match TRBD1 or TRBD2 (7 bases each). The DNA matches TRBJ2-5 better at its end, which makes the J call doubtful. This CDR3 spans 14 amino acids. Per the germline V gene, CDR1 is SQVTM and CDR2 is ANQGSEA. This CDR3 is CSVDSRGGEETQYF. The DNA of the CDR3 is TGCAGCGTTGATTCCAGGGGGGGAGAAGAGACCCAGTACTTC.

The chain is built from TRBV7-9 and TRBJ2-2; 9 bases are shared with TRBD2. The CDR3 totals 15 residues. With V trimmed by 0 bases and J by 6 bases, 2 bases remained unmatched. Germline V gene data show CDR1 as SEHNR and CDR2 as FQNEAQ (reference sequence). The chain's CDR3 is CASSLAAGGPGELFF. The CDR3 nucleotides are TGTGCCAGCAGCTTAGCAGCGGGAGGTCCCGGGGAGCTGTTTTTT.

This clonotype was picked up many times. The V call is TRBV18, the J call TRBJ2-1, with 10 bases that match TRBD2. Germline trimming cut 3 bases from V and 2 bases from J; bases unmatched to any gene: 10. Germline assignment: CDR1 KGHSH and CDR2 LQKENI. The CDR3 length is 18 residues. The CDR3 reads CASSPFPIAGGTYNEQFF. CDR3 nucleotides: TGTGCCAGCTCACCTTTCCCGATAGCGGGGGGCACCTACAATGAGCAGTTCTTC.

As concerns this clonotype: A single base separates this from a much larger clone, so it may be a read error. For the CDR3, the DNA is TGTGCCAGCGCCATGGCCTACGAGCAGTACTTC. It yields the protein CASAMAYEQYF. The chain uses TRBV28 and TRBJ2-7; D call uncertain. The CDR3 length is 11 residues. The V and J ends lost 8 bases and 2 bases respectively, with 7 bases between them. Germline CDR1 is MDHEN and CDR2 is SYDVKM.

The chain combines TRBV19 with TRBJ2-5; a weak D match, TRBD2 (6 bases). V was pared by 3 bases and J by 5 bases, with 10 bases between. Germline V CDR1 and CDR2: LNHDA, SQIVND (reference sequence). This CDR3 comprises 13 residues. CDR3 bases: TGTGCCAGTAGTATGGGGGGTTACGAGACCCAGTACTTC. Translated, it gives CASSMGGYETQYF.

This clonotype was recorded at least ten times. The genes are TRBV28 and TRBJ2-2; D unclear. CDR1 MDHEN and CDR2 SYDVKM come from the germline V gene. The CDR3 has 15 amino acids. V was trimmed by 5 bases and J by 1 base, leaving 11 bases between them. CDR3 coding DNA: TGTGCCAGCAGTCCATACCCAGGGAACACCGGGGAGCTGTTTTTT. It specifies CASSPYPGNTGELFF. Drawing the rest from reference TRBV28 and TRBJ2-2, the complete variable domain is DVKVTQSSRYLVKRTGEKVFLECVQDMDHENMFWYRQDPGLGLRLIYFSYDVKMKEKGDIPEGYSVSREKKERFSLILESASTNQTSMYLCASSPYPGNTGELFFGEGSRLTVL.

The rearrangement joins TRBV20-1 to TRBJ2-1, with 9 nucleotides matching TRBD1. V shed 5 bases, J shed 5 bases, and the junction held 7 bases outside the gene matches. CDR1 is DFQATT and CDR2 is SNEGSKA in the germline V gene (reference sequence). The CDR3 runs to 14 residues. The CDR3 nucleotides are TGCAGTGCTGACGACAGGGGGGAACACAATGAGCAGTTCTTC. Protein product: CSADDRGEHNEQFF.

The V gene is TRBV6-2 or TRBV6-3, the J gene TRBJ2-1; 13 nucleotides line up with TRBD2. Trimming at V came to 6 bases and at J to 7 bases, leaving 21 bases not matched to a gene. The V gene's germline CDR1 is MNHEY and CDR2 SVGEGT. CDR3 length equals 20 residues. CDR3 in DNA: TGTGCCAGCAGCCCCCGGACTAGCGGGAGCGGGGTCCGCTTTGTGAATGAGCAGTTCTTC. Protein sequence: CASSPRTSGSGVRFVNEQFF.

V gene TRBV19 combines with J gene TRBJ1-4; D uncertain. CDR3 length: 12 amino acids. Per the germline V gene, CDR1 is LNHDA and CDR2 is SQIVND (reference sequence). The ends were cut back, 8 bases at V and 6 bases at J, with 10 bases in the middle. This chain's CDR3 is CASLAFDEKLFF. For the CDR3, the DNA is TGTGCCAGTTTGGCTTTTGATGAAAAACTGTTTTTT.

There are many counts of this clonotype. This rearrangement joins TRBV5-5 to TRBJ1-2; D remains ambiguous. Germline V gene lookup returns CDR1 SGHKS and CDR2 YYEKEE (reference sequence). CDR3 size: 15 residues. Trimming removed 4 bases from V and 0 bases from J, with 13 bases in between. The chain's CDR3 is CASSHLDGSNYGYTF. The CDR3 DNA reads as TGTGCCAGCAGCCACCTTGACGGATCTAACTATGGCTACACCTTC.

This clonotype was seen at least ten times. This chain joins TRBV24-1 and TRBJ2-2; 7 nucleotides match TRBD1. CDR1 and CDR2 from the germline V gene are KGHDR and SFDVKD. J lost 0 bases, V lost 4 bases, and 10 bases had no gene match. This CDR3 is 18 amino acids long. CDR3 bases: TGTGCCACCAGTGACTTCTACAGGGGTGGAACGAACACCGGGGAGCTGTTTTTT. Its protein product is CATSDFYRGGTNTGELFF.

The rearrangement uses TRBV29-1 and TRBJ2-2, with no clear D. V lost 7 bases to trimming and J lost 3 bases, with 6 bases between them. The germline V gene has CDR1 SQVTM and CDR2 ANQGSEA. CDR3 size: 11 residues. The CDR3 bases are TGCAGCGCGGTACACACCGGGGAGCTGTTTTTT. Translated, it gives CSAVHTGELFF.

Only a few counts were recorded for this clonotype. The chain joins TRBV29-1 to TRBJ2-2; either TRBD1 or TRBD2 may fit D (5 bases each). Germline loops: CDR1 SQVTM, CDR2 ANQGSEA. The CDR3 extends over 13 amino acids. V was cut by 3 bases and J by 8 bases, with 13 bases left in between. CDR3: CSVDVGAAGELFF. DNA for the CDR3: TGCAGCGTTGACGTCGGGGCGGCGGGGGAGCTGTTTTTT.

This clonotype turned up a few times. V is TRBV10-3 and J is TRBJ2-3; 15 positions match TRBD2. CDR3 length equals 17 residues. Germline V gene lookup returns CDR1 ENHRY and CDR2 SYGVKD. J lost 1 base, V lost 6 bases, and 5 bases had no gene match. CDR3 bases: TGTGCCATCAGGCGAGGACTAGCGGGAGGGGGCACAGATACGCAGTATTTT. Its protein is CAIRRGLAGGGTDTQYF.

The CDR3: CSVEDRRRDSTGELFF. As DNA, the CDR3 is TGCAGCGTTGAAGATCGTCGGAGGGATAGCACCGGGGAGCTGTTTTTT. The chain combines TRBV29-1 with TRBJ2-2; TRBD2 is a possible D gene (6 bases). CDR3 length: 16 amino acids. Germline V lookup: CDR1 SQVTM, CDR2 ANQGSEA. V lost 0 bases to trimming and J lost 4 bases, with 15 bases between them.

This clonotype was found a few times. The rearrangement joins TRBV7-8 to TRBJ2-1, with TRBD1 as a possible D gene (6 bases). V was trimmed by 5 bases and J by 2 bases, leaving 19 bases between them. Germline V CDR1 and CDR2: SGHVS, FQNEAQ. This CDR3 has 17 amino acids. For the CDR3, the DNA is TGTGCCAGCAGCCCGTACACAGGGATCCCAGCCTACAATGAGCAGTTCTTC. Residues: CASSPYTGIPAYNEQFF.

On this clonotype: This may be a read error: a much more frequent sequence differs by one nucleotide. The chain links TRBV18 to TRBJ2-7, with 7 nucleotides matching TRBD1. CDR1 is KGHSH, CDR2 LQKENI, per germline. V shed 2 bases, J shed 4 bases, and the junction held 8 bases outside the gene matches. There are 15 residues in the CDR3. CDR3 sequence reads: CASSPDRAPHYEQYF. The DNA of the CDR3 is TGTGCCAGCTCACCAGACAGGGCACCCCATTACGAGCAGTACTTC.

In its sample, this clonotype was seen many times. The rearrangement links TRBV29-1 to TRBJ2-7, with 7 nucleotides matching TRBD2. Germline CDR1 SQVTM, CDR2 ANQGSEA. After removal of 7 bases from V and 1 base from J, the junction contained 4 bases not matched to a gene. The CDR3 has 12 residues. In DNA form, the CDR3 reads TGCAGCGCCTGGGGGGGATCCTACGAGCAGTACTTC. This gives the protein CSAWGGSYEQYF.

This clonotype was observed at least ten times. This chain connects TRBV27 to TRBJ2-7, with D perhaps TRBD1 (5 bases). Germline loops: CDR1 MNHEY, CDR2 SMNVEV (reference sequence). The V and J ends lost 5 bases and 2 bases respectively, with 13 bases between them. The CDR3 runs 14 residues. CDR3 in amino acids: CASSPFAGTYEQYF. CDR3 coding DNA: TGTGCCAGCAGTCCCTTCGCAGGGACCTACGAGCAGTACTTC.

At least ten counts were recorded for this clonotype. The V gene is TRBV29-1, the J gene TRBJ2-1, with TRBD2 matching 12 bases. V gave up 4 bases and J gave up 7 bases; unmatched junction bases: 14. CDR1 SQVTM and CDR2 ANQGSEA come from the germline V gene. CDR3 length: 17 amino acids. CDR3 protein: CSVGTSGNGRVMNEQFF. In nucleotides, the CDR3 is TGCAGCGTTGGGACTAGCGGGAATGGAAGGGTGATGAATGAGCAGTTCTTC.

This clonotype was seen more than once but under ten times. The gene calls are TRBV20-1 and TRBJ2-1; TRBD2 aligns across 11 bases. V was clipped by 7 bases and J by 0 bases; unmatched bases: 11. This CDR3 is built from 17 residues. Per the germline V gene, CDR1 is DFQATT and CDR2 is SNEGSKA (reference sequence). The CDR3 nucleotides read TGCAGTGTCCCCGGGACTAGCGGCACGAGCTCCTACAATGAGCAGTTCTTC. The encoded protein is CSVPGTSGTSSYNEQFF.

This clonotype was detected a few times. CDR3 loop: CATSRMDKDNEKLFF. Here the CDR3 DNA reads TGTGCCACCAGCAGGATGGACAAGGATAATGAAAAACTGTTTTTT. V gene TRBV15 combines with J gene TRBJ1-4, with D perhaps TRBD1 (5 bases). In germline, CDR1 is LNHNV, CDR2 YYDKDF (reference sequence). The ends were cut back, 3 bases at V and 4 bases at J, with 12 bases in the middle. The length of the CDR3 is 15 residues. Based on the CDR3 plus reference TRBV15 and TRBJ1-4, the full variable domain is DAMVIQNPRYQVTQFGKPVTLSCSQTLNHNVMYWYQQKSSQAPKLLFHYYDKDFNNEADTPDNFQSRRPNTSFCFLDIRSPGLGDTAMYLCATSRMDKDNEKLFFGSGTQLSVL.

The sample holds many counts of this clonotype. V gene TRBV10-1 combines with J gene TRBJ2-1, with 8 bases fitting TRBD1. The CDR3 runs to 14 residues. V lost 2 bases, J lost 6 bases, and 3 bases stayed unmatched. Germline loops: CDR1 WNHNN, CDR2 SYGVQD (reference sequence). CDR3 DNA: TGCGCCAGCAGTGAGCCGGACAGGGCCAATGAGCAGTTCTTC. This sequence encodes CASSEPDRANEQFF.

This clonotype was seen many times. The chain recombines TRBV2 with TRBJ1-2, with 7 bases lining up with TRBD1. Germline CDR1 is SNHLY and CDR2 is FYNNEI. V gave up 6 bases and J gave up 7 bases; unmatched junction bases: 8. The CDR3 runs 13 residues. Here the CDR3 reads CASSADRDTGYTF. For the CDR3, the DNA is TGTGCCAGCAGCGCCGACAGGGACACTGGCTACACCTTC.

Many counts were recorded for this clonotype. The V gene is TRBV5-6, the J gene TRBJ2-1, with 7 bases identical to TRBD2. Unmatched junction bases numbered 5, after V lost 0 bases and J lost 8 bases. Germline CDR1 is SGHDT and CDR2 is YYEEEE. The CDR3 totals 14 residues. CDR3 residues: CASSLGSGGYEQFF. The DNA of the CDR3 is TGTGCCAGCAGCTTGGGCTCGGGAGGCTATGAGCAGTTCTTC.

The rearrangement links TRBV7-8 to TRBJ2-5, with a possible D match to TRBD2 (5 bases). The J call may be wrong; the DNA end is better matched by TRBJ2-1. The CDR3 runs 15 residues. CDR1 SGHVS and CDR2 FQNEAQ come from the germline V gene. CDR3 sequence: CASSESQPEGNEQFF. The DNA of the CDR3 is TGTGCCAGCAGTGAATCACAGCCCGAGGGCAATGAGCAGTTCTTC.

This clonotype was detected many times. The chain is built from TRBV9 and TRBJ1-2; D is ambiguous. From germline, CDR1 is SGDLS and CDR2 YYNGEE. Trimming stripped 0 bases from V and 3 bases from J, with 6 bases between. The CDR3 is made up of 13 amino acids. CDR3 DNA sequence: TGTGCCAGCAGCGTAGTAGGAGACTATGGCTACACCTTC. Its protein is CASSVVGDYGYTF.